This T cell receptor (beta chain) emerged from a study of T cells in narcolepsy. Measured with immunoSEQ multiplex PCR; TCRdb has only the in-frame clones, and not every one. The sample has some 34,000 clones; 90% are singletons. Study-wide findings and caveats: HCRT-specific and TRIB2-specific autoreactive clonotypes appeared among same-patient CSF and blood CD4+ clonotypes. In some patient and control memory CD4+ samples, autoreactive clones were absent. Reportedly, autoreactive clonotypes were serially detected in patients' blood but not controls'.

Points on this clone: The antigen remains unidentified.

V lost 4 bases and J lost 7; bases outside the gene matches: 7. The CDR3 consists of 14 residues. Germline CDR1 reads SGHRS; CDR2 reads YFSETQ. The sequence derives from a human donor with narcolepsy. The gene calls are TRBV5-1 and TRBJ1-4; 7 bases are shared with TRBD1. The sequenced sample consisted of CD45RA- memory CD4+ T cells from PBMCs. The CDR3 loop reads CASSPWDSGEKLFF. DNA of the CDR3: TGCGCCAGCAGCCCCTGGGACAGTGGTGAAAAACTGTTTTTT.